This TCR beta chain was sequenced during a study of PD-1 blockade in mismatch repair-deficient tumors (dated by TCRdb to the late 2010s). Concerning the study at large: Between late 2013 and September 2016, approximately 90 consecutive patients with some 11 mismatch repair-deficient cancer types, all previously treated and progressing, were enrolled in the trial. Deep sequencing of TCR CDR3 regions was used to track tumor-associated T cell clones in peripheral blood of patients responding to PD-1 blockade.

The full study reports these points: After pembrolizumab, tumor-resident clones, which were often undetectable in blood before treatment, expanded rapidly and then contracted, generally ahead of radiologic responses.

Mismatch repair deficiency was established in every enrolled patient by polymerase chain reaction or immunohistochemistry. TCR sequencing was performed for a few patients who responded to pembrolizumab therapy. In the phase II trial, pembrolizumab PD-1 blockade was tested prospectively in advanced mismatch repair-deficient cancers, no matter which tissue of origin the cancers came from. Peripheral blood T cell samples were collected serially, before PD-1 blockade began and at several time points afterward. The timing of each blood sample was reported as weeks after the first dose of pembrolizumab. As encoded in the germline V gene, CDR1 is SGDLS while CDR2 is YYNGEE. Including the terminal cysteine and phenylalanine, the CDR3 comprises 17 residues. The CDR3 DNA has 51 bases and is translated from base 1. Here V drops 4 bases and J drops 6 bases, and the junction holds 12 bases not matched to any gene.

As to this clone: Its antigen has not been determined. No much larger clone exists at a distance of one base, and base qualities are not known.

The receptor library was made with the immunoSEQ multiplex PCR assay. Imported from immuneACCESS, the table was reduced by TCRdb to in-frame sequences with V and J called. These copies leave out some clones; in studies compared against another copy, an unresolved V gene accounts for under half, and the cause of the remainder is not known. Recorded for this sample are about 22,000 clones; roughly four fifths of them occurred a single time. The leading ten clones occupy roughly 17% of the sample. The sample here was peripheral blood, taken 2 weeks after starting pembrolizumab. The TCR was taken from an adult with mismatch repair-deficient cancer. The sequence is built from TRBV9 and TRBJ2-3, and 12 junction bases match TRBD2. The CDR3 amino acid sequence is: CASSSQTSGSFRDTQYF. The nucleotide sequence is given as TGTGCCAGCAGCTCTCAGACTAGCGGGAGTTTCAGGGATACGCAGTATTTT.